Sequencing of this T cell receptor (beta chain) was carried out in a study of shared clonotypes between healthy human individuals. On the study more broadly: CD4 naive and CD4 memory each took three plates per donor, while CD8 naive took two and CD8 memory one. Study-level results: The sharing of 5% to 6.5% of naive CD4 clonotypes was seen across several donors.

Details on this clone: The antigen remains unidentified.

The method was immunoSEQ multiplex PCR; TCRdb's version includes in-frame clones alone and lacks a portion of them. Among about 2 million clones listed, 85% to 95% were seen once. The germline CDR1 and CDR2 sequences are ENHRY and SYGVKD. V lost 7 bases and J 3 bases, leaving 6 bases between the germline ends. The CDR3 length is 12 residues. The V call is TRBV10-3, the J call TRBJ2-2; D is uncertain. The specimen sequenced was naive CD4+ T cells sorted from blood. This sample's subset: CD45RA+ positively selected. This sequence was found in a man aged 18 to 29 in good health. CDR3 coding DNA: TGTGCCATCACTCCGGACACCGGGGAGCTGTTTTTT. Translated: CAITPDTGELFF.